Presented here are 9 T cell receptor beta chains from one specimen sequenced in a study of cytomegalovirus exposure and HLA in healthy donors. In the PCR, 60 Vbeta and 13 Jbeta primers were used. The repertoire was sequenced with immunoSEQ multiplex PCR; TCRdb's copy has only in-frame clones and lacks some. The sample has approximately 190,000 clones, over 75% seen once. Sequencing input: PBMCs. Receptor source: a boy between 2 and 15 years old in good health and CMV-seronegative.

The chain employs TRBV28 and TRBJ2-5; 11 bases match TRBD2. V gave up 3 bases and J gave up 5 bases; unmatched junction bases: 5. CDR1 and CDR2 from the germline V gene are MDHEN and SYDVKM. The CDR3 has 15 amino acids. The CDR3 loop reads CASSFIAGGLETQYF. CDR3 DNA: TGTGCCAGCAGTTTCATAGCGGGGGGGCTGGAGACCCAGTACTTC.

The V and J genes are TRBV2 and TRBJ2-7; possible D gene TRBD1, 6 bases. Germline CDR1 SNHLY, CDR2 FYNNEI. This CDR3 is built from 13 residues. Between the trimmed V and J ends, which lost 6 bases and 5 bases, there was a span of 14 bases. CDR3 amino acids: CASRPIPGDEQYF. CDR3 nucleotide sequence: TGTGCCAGCAGGCCGATCCCAGGGGACGAGCAGTACTTC.

V and J are TRBV7-9 and TRBJ2-2, with a possible D match to TRBD1 (6 bases). This CDR3 is built from 18 residues. V lost 5 bases, J lost 5 bases, and 24 bases lay in between. Germline V gene lookup returns CDR1 SEHNR and CDR2 FQNEAQ (reference sequence). CDR3 loop: CASSPRGLLGGKTGELFF. In DNA form, the CDR3 reads TGTGCCAGCAGCCCCAGGGGCCTCTTGGGCGGCAAAACCGGGGAGCTGTTTTTT. Full variable domain (missing parts from reference TRBV7-9 and TRBJ2-2): DTGVSQNPRHKITKRGQNVTFRCDPISEHNRLYWYRQTLGQGPEFLTYFQNEAQLEKSRLLSDRFSAERPKGSFSTLEIQRTEQGDSAMYLCASSPRGLLGGKTGELFFGEGSRLTVL.

About this clone: One junction end does not reproduce the germline sequence, and a read error may be involved. This specimen includes other DNA sequences encoding the same CDR3. The chain couples TRBV15 to TRBJ1-5, with D possibly being TRBD1 (5 bases). The CDR3 loop spans 15 amino acids. Germline assignment: CDR1 LNHNV and CDR2 YYDKDF (reference sequence). In DNA form, the CDR3 reads TGCGCCACCAGCACAGGAACTTATAGCAATCAGCCCCAGCATTTT. It specifies CATSTGTYSNQPQHF.

The chain joins TRBV9 to TRBJ1-2; no reliable D call. The CDR3 is 13 amino acids. Between the trimmed V and J ends, which lost 1 base and 2 bases, there was a span of 6 bases. The germline V gene has CDR1 SGDLS and CDR2 YYNGEE. This chain's CDR3 is CASSVSRNYGYTF. The CDR3 nucleotides read TGTGCCAGCAGCGTATCCAGAAACTATGGCTACACCTTC.

The chain carries TRBV6-5 and TRBJ1-1; D gene uncertain. This CDR3 has 14 residues. Germline lookup yields CDR1 MNHEY and CDR2 SVGAGI. V gave up 2 bases and J gave up 1 base, with 8 bases separating them. The CDR3 DNA reads TGTGCCAGCAGTTACATGGGCTCGAACACTGAAGCTTTCTTT. It is translated as CASSYMGSNTEAFF.

In the case of this clone: Other nucleotide sequences from this sample produce the same CDR3. This chain connects TRBV5-1 to TRBJ2-3; 11 nucleotides align to TRBD1. The CDR3 has 16 residues. Germline V gene data show CDR1 as SGHRS and CDR2 as YFSETQ. Germline trimming cut 4 bases from V and 5 bases from J; bases unmatched to any gene: 9. DNA for the CDR3: TGCGCCAGCAGCCCAGGACAGGGGGCTTTAGGAGATACGCAGTATTTT. This encodes CASSPGQGALGDTQYF.

The chain is built from TRBV4-2 and TRBJ1-1; the D is unclear. Trimming left V 0 bases short and J 0 bases short, with 14 bases between. The CDR3 covers 17 residues. The V gene's germline CDR1 is LGHNA and CDR2 YNFKEQ. CDR3 DNA: TGTGCCAGCAGCCAAGAGGATTTCAGGCTTGTGAACACTGAAGCTTTCTTT. Its protein is CASSQEDFRLVNTEAFF.

The chain uses TRBV30 and TRBJ2-3; a weak D match, TRBD2 (5 bases). CDR1 is GTSNPN and CDR2 is SVGIG in the germline V gene (reference sequence). V was pared by 3 bases and J by 2 bases, with 18 bases between. This CDR3 comprises 16 residues. CDR3 DNA: TGTGCCTGGAGCCTTATTAGCGATCCTAACACAGATACGCAGTATTTT. It specifies CAWSLISDPNTDTQYF.